Given below is one T cell receptor beta chain in context. Its binding antigen is unknown. Nothing much larger sits one base from this clone, and base qualities are not available. The sample is drawn from a study of T cell repertoires in cytomegalovirus infection (dated by TCRdb to the late 2010s). Looking at the study overall: The peptide stimulations were aimed at well-studied HLA-B-restricted epitopes as well as recently identified HLA-C-restricted CMV epitopes, whose presentation resists viral immunomodulation. Because public TCR beta signatures pointed to carriage of CMV infection together with the matching HLA type, the HLA type of each donor mattered for the analysis.

Per the publication, the treatment or condition label means: in vitro stimulation with specific CMV peptide epitopes to enrich CMV-specific T cells. Sequencing was performed on an Illumina HiSeq 1500. TCRdb trimmed public reads at Q25 via fastp, called clones via MiXCR and kept in-frame beta chains. Identical CDR3 protein sequences are pooled into one entry, listed with their most common genes and DNA. The sample table records fewer than 1,000,000 distinct CDR3 sequences; about 33% of these occur just once. The ten largest make up about an eighth of the sample. The CDR3 numbers 12 residues from cysteine through valine. Only the CDR3 part of the read is kept: 36 bases, read in frame from the first base. The germline V gene specifies MNHEY as CDR1 and SVGEGT as CDR2. V and J lose 4 bases and 6 bases, and a span of 10 bases separates them. Broad study findings and their caveats: The ex vivo response was dominated by HLA-C-restricted CMV-specific TCR beta clonotypes, and the single most frequent clonotype in two of eight donors was supplied by these HLA-C-restricted clonotypes. In both this cohort and an independent cohort of 350 to 400 donors, the cumulative frequency of public TCR beta family members distinguished carriers of CMV infection plus the relevant HLA type.

Sequences were derived from cultured CD8+ T cells from PBMCs, sampled from culture after CMV antigen stimulation. The V gene is TRBV6-2 or TRBV6-3 and the J gene is TRBJ2-7; a weak D assignment points to TRBD1 (6 bases agree). The clonotype originates from a human donor in good health (CMV status not recorded). Some clones in this sample may be carry-over from other donors' samples. The nucleotide sequence reads TGTGCCAGCAGTTTGACAGGTTCCGAGCAGTACGTC. This gives the protein CASSLTGSEQYV.